The 17 T cell receptor beta chains below come from one sample, sequenced in a study of cytomegalovirus exposure and HLA in healthy donors. PCR involved 60 Vbeta and 13 Jbeta primers. Only in-frame clones appear in the TCRdb table, and some are missing; sequencing was by immunoSEQ multiplex PCR. This sample has roughly 180,000 clones; around three quarters occur once, and the top ten carry under 3%. What was sequenced was PBMCs. These receptors were obtained from a woman in her thirties in good health and CMV-seropositive.

This rearrangement joins TRBV7-2 to TRBJ1-2; the D gene is possibly TRBD1 (5 bases). The CDR3 has 15 residues. Germline assignment: CDR1 SGHTA and CDR2 FQGNSA. V dropped 4 bases and J dropped 2 bases, with 14 bases sitting between them. The CDR3: CASSSGIRGNYGYTF. Here the CDR3 DNA reads TGTGCCAGCAGCTCAGGCATTCGGGGGAACTATGGCTACACCTTC.

This rearrangement joins TRBV4-2 to TRBJ2-7, with D uncertain. This CDR3 contains 13 residues. Germline values: CDR1 LGHNA, CDR2 YNFKEQ. With 0 bases removed from V and 5 bases from J, the gap between germline ends came to 8 bases. This CDR3 reads CASSQEPVNEQYF. Written as DNA, the CDR3 is TGTGCCAGCAGCCAAGAACCGGTGAACGAGCAGTACTTC.

This chain links TRBV7-6 with TRBJ2-7; 9 bases line up with TRBD2. The germline V gene encodes CDR1 SGHVS and CDR2 FNYEAQ. Germline trimming cut 4 bases from V and 5 bases from J; bases unmatched to any gene: 6. This CDR3 is built from 14 residues. CDR3 region: CASSSRGGNNEQYF. The CDR3 DNA reads TGTGCCAGCAGCTCGCGGGGGGGCAACAACGAGCAGTACTTC.

This rearrangement joins TRBV2 to TRBJ1-5, with 7 nucleotides matching TRBD1. V trimming: 6 bases; J trimming: 6 bases; junction bases outside the gene matches: 11. The CDR3 is 15 residues long. Germline CDR1 SNHLY, CDR2 FYNNEI. In DNA, the CDR3 is TGTGCCAGCAGACCCACAGGGGCTTCTAGTCAGCCCCAGCATTTT. Residues: CASRPTGASSQPQHF.

The genes are TRBV7-7 and TRBJ2-3; 15 nucleotides align to TRBD2. Germline lookup yields CDR1 SSHAT and CDR2 FNYEAQ (reference sequence). V shed 4 bases, J shed 6 bases, and the junction held 5 bases outside the gene matches. The CDR3 is 16 residues long. The chain's CDR3 is CASSSGTSGGWDTQYF. CDR3 bases: TGTGCCAGCAGCTCCGGGACTAGCGGGGGGTGGGATACGCAGTATTTT.

The V and J genes are TRBV5-4 and TRBJ2-1, with 7 positions matching TRBD1. CDR3 length: 15 residues. With 6 bases clipped from V and 3 bases from J, the junction kept 9 bases outside the gene matches. The germline V gene has CDR1 SGHNT and CDR2 YYREEE (reference sequence). This CDR3 reads CASTLRGKYYNEQFF. CDR3 coding DNA: TGTGCCAGCACCCTCAGGGGGAAGTACTACAATGAGCAGTTCTTC.

The rearrangement links TRBV2 to TRBJ2-3; a weak D match, TRBD2 (6 bases). The germline V gene has CDR1 SNHLY and CDR2 FYNNEI. The CDR3 consists of 14 residues. Trimming left V 8 bases short and J 3 bases short, with 15 bases between. The CDR3 spells CASDSGVGTDTQYF. CDR3 sequence (DNA): TGTGCCAGCGATTCGGGGGTTGGGACAGATACGCAGTATTTT.

The chain joins TRBV5-1 to TRBJ2-4, with 7 nucleotides matching TRBD2. CDR3 size: 14 residues. Looked up from germline, CDR1 is SGHRS and CDR2 is YFSETQ. Trimming at V came to 4 bases and at J to 7 bases, leaving 8 bases not matched to a gene. Written as DNA, the CDR3 is TGCGCCAGCAGCCTTAGCGGGCGACGGAACATTCAGTACTTC. Translating it yields CASSLSGRRNIQYF.

This clone was seen once. The V gene is TRBV18, the J gene TRBJ1-2, with D perhaps matching TRBD1 (6 bases). The V end lost 3 bases, the J end lost 5 bases, and 13 bases lay between the germline ends. The germline gives CDR1 KGHSH, CDR2 LQKENI. The length of the CDR3 is 14 residues. CDR3 in amino acids: CASSPPAGDYGYTF. In DNA form, the CDR3 reads TGTGCCAGCTCACCGCCCGCAGGGGATTATGGCTACACCTTC. The variable domain in full, with the rest retrieved from reference TRBV18 and TRBJ1-2, is NAGVMQNPRHLVRRRGQEARLRCSPMKGHSHVYWYRQLPEEGLKFMVYLQKENIIDESGMPKERFSAEFPKEGPSILRIQQVVRGDSAAYFCASSPPAGDYGYTFGSGTRLTVV.

This clone has just one count. The chain couples TRBV6-4 to TRBJ2-7, with TRBD1 as a possible D gene (6 bases). The CDR3 consists of 12 residues. Germline V gives CDR1 MRHNA, CDR2 SNTAGT. V lost 1 base to trimming and J lost 6 bases, with 7 bases between them. CDR3 protein: CASSDFRGEQYF. The CDR3 nucleotides read TGTGCCAGCAGTGACTTCAGGGGCGAGCAGTACTTC.

Of note for this clone: The junction does not match germline at one end; this may be a read error. Other DNA sequences in this specimen translate into the identical CDR3. The rearrangement joins TRBV19 to TRBJ2-2, with TRBD1 matching 7 bases. The CDR3 covers 19 residues. Germline V gene data show CDR1 as LNHDA and CDR2 as SQIVND (reference sequence). This CDR3 reads CASSSPPQTGVRNTGELFF. CDR3 in DNA: TGCGCCAGTAGTTCCCCTCCCCAAACAGGGGTACGGAACACCGGGGAGCTGTTTTTT.

A single count supports this clone. The same CDR3 arises from other DNA sequences in this sample as well. V usage is TRBV2 and J usage is TRBJ1-6, with D tentatively TRBD1 (5 bases). Germline V gene sequence: CDR1 SNHLY, CDR2 FYNNEI. This CDR3 has 15 residues. V was cut by 10 bases and J by 5 bases, with 18 bases left in between. CDR3 DNA sequence: TGTGCCACCCAAAGGGCAGGGAGGGATAATTCACCCCTCCACTTT. Translating it yields CATQRAGRDNSPLHF.

As DNA, the CDR3 is TGTGCCAGCAGGGGGGGACAGGGCCGCCAAGAGACCCAGTACTTC. This translates into CASRGGQGRQETQYF. This chain connects TRBV19 to TRBJ2-5; 9 bases are shared with TRBD1. The CDR3 runs to 15 residues. Germline assignment: CDR1 LNHDA and CDR2 SQIVND (reference sequence). V trimming: 9 bases; J trimming: 1 base; junction bases outside the gene matches: 9.

V is TRBV9 and J is TRBJ2-5, with D possibly being TRBD1 (5 bases). Between the trimmed V and J ends, which lost 0 bases and 4 bases, there was a span of 13 bases. CDR3 length: 15 residues. Per the germline V gene, CDR1 is SGDLS and CDR2 is YYNGEE. This CDR3 is CASSVAAGKGETQYF. For the CDR3, the DNA is TGTGCCAGCAGCGTAGCGGCAGGGAAGGGAGAGACCCAGTACTTC.

The chain is built from TRBV27 and TRBJ2-3; 7 nucleotides match TRBD2. Germline V gives CDR1 MNHEY, CDR2 SMNVEV (reference sequence). J was trimmed by 5 bases and V by 3 bases; bases with no gene match: 11. The CDR3 is 16 residues long. The CDR3 DNA is TGTGCCAGCAGTTTCGGCCTCCCAGCGGGGTTAGATACGCAGTATTTT. Translation: CASSFGLPAGLDTQYF.

In this sample, this clone turned up a few times. This sample includes further DNA sequences coding for the same CDR3. This chain connects TRBV4-1 to TRBJ1-4, with D hard to call. V lost 1 base and J lost 7, with 7 bases in between. The CDR3 extends over 13 amino acids. CDR1 and CDR2 (germline): MGHRA, YSYEKL. Written as DNA, the CDR3 is TGCGCCAGCAGCCAAGTCAACGGTGAAAAACTGTTTTTT. Translation gives CASSQVNGEKLFF.

The chain employs TRBV6-5 and TRBJ2-5; 10 bases fit TRBD1. Matching the DNA end better, TRBJ2-7 makes the J call doubtful. This CDR3 has 15 amino acids. Germline V CDR1 and CDR2: MNHEY, SVGAGI. CDR3 sequence: CASSIRTGGGHEQYF. The CDR3 DNA is TGTGCCAGCAGTATCCGGACAGGGGGGGGTCACGAGCAGTACTTC.